This passage covers 10 T cell receptor beta chains from one sample sequenced in a study of Siglec-9 on CD8 T cells in melanoma. TCRdb's copy holds only in-frame clones and misses some; the assay was immunoSEQ multiplex PCR. The sample holds approximately 35,000 clones, approximately 83% seen once. Sequencing was carried out using Siglec-9- CD8+ T cells sorted from blood. The origin of the receptors is a human donor in good health.

The chain uses TRBV11-2 and TRBJ2-5; D possibly corresponds to TRBD1 (6 bases). Germline V CDR1 and CDR2: SGHAT, FQNNGV. The CDR3 loop spans 15 amino acids. V lost 5 bases and J 4 bases, leaving 17 bases between the germline ends. Here the CDR3 reads CASSPGWAGVETQYF. The CDR3 DNA is TGTGCCAGCAGCCCCGGTTGGGCAGGGGTAGAGACCCAGTACTTC.

This chain links TRBV10-3 with TRBJ2-7, with D perhaps TRBD1 (7 bases). Trimming removed 4 bases at V and 5 bases at J, with 24 bases between. Germline V lookup: CDR1 ENHRY, CDR2 SYGVKD. There are 17 residues in the CDR3. CDR3 loop: CAISGGEQGTFLDEQYF. DNA of the CDR3: TGTGCCATCAGTGGCGGGGAACAGGGGACCTTCTTAGACGAGCAGTACTTC.

The chain is built from TRBV19 and TRBJ2-2, with D perhaps being TRBD1 or TRBD2 (5 bases each). Trimming took off 6 bases at V and 4 bases at J, with 12 bases between the two ends. This CDR3 has 14 residues. Germline V gene sequence: CDR1 LNHDA, CDR2 SQIVND (reference sequence). CDR3 sequence: CASRRDGFTGELFF. The DNA for the CDR3 is TGTGCCAGTAGGAGGGACGGCTTCACCGGGGAGCTGTTTTTT.

V usage is TRBV19 and J usage is TRBJ2-7, with no clear D. V was pared by 5 bases and J by 7 bases, with 21 bases between. The CDR3 has 15 residues. The germline V gene has CDR1 LNHDA and CDR2 SQIVND (reference sequence). CDR3 amino acids: CASSPSDGPSSEQYF. Written as DNA, the CDR3 is TGTGCCAGTAGTCCTTCGGACGGCCCTTCGAGTGAGCAGTACTTC.

V is TRBV27 and J is TRBJ1-2; TRBD1 might be the D (5 bases). Trimming shortened V by 6 bases and J by 4 bases, and 15 bases separated the two germline ends. CDR1 is MNHEY, CDR2 SMNVEV, per germline (reference sequence). The CDR3 has 14 residues. Here the CDR3 DNA reads TGTGCCAGCAGGACCCTGGAGGGGATCTATGGCTACACCTTC. It encodes CASRTLEGIYGYTF.

This clone came up once. The genes are TRBV18 and TRBJ2-2, with 8 bases fitting TRBD2. V lost 3 bases, J lost 3 bases, and 3 bases stayed unmatched. Germline CDR1 is KGHSH and CDR2 is LQKENI. This CDR3 is 15 amino acids long. This chain's CDR3 is CASSPSGGDTGELFF. The CDR3, as DNA: TGTGCCAGCTCACCCAGCGGGGGCGACACCGGGGAGCTGTTTTTT.

This chain uses TRBV9 with TRBJ2-1, with 15 nucleotides matching TRBD2. The V and J ends lost 4 bases and 0 bases, in that order; junction bases with no gene match: 5. Germline values: CDR1 SGDLS, CDR2 YYNGEE. The CDR3 is made up of 18 amino acids. The CDR3 protein is CASSPGTSGGSSYNEQFF. In nucleotides, the CDR3 is TGTGCCAGCAGCCCCGGGACTAGCGGGGGGAGCTCCTACAATGAGCAGTTCTTC.

This rearrangement joins TRBV27 to TRBJ2-7; no clear D gene. Trimming cost V 5 bases and J 2 bases, with 10 bases left between them. Germline V lookup: CDR1 MNHEY, CDR2 SMNVEV (reference sequence). This CDR3 has 13 residues. Here the CDR3 reads CASSPTSAYEQYF. DNA of the CDR3: TGTGCCAGCAGTCCTACCTCAGCCTACGAGCAGTACTTC.

The chain couples TRBV4-1 to TRBJ2-3, with 7 bases fitting TRBD2. J was trimmed by 4 bases and V by 1 base; bases with no gene match: 8. The germline V gene has CDR1 MGHRA and CDR2 YSYEKL. This CDR3 is built from 16 residues. CDR3 amino acids: CASSQVREKLADTQYF. CDR3 bases: TGCGCCAGCAGCCAAGTGCGGGAGAAGCTCGCAGATACGCAGTATTTT.

V is TRBV27 and J is TRBJ2-1, with TRBD2 identical over 9 bases. After removal of 5 bases from V and 1 base from J, the junction contained 9 bases not matched to a gene. The germline CDR1 and CDR2 sequences are MNHEY and SMNVEV (reference sequence). The CDR3 totals 17 residues. CDR3 protein: CASSPPSGEESYNEQFF. The CDR3 DNA reads as TGTGCCAGCAGTCCCCCTAGCGGGGAGGAATCCTACAATGAGCAGTTCTTC.